The 16 T cell receptor beta chains below come from one sample, sequenced in a study of CXCR3-negative and CXCR3-positive naive CD8 T cells. Researchers prepared the TRB cDNA libraries using 5' RACE with UMI labels. TCRdb reanalyzed the 5' RACE reads and collapses them to one entry per CDR3 protein, without DNA. The sample table includes around 140,000 distinct CDR3 sequences. Material for sequencing was naive CXCR3- CD8+ T cells from blood. The subset was: CD45RO-CCR7+CD27+CD95- naive CD8+ T cells lacking CXCR3 (TNR3-). Receptors were obtained from a human donor in good health. Some clones in this sample may be carry-over from other donors' samples.

V gene TRBV6-6 combines with J gene TRBJ2-7; TCRdb reports TRBD2, a call that lacks DNA to check it against. The CDR3 is 15 amino acids. CDR1 and CDR2 from the germline V gene are MNHNY and SVGAGI (reference sequence). The CDR3 protein is CASSYASGASYDQYF.

J is TRBJ2-1 and V is TRBV10-3; the D gene TCRdb calls, TRBD1, cannot be checked with no DNA. The CDR3 extends over 15 amino acids. From germline, CDR1 is ENHRY and CDR2 SYGVKD. The CDR3 here is CAISEGESDTKEQFF.

V is TRBV4-2 and J is TRBJ2-1; TCRdb's D call of TRBD2 is untestable without DNA. The germline gives CDR1 LGHNA, CDR2 YNFKEQ. The CDR3 runs 16 residues. This chain's CDR3 is CASSHDLAGDYNEQFF.

The chain recombines TRBV19 with TRBJ2-5; the D gene TCRdb calls, TRBD2, cannot be checked with no DNA. The CDR3 has 15 residues. CDR1 is LNHDA and CDR2 is SQIVND in the germline V gene (reference sequence). CDR3 protein: CASTRTSGVQETQYF.

The chain employs TRBV12-3 or TRBV12-4 and TRBJ2-1. The CDR3 is 15 amino acids. This chain's CDR3 is CASSLLFGVIGEQFF.

The gene calls are TRBV5-1 and TRBJ2-2. The CDR3 loop spans 15 amino acids. Germline V CDR1 and CDR2: SGHRS, YFSETQ. The CDR3 reads CASSWGWLNTGELFF. Using reference TRBV5-1 and TRBJ2-2 for the parts outside the CDR3, the full variable domain is KAGVTQTPRYLIKTRGQQVTLSCSPISGHRSVSWYQQTPGQGLQFLFEYFSETQRNKGNFPGRFSGRQFSNSRSEMNVSTLELGDSALYLCASSWGWLNTGELFFGEGSRLTVL.

The chain has TRBV12-3 or TRBV12-4 and TRBJ1-3; TCRdb lists TRBD1, though no DNA is available to test this call. The CDR3 covers 14 residues. The CDR3 region is CASSRPLDGNTIYF.

V is TRBV29-1 and J is TRBJ1-1. Germline-derived CDR1 and CDR2 are SQVTM and ANQGSEA. This CDR3 is built from 12 residues. The CDR3 sequence is CSVVGFPTEAFF.

The rearrangement uses TRBV20-1 and TRBJ2-7; TCRdb lists TRBD1, though no DNA is available to test this call. Germline loops: CDR1 DFQATT, CDR2 SNEGSKA (reference sequence). The CDR3 loop spans 13 amino acids. The CDR3 region is CSAVGQGAYEQYF.

The CDR3 spells CATSRDQGTFTDTQYF. The chain combines TRBV15 with TRBJ2-3; TCRdb lists TRBD2, though no DNA is available to test this call. This CDR3 is built from 16 residues. Germline CDR1 is LNHNV and CDR2 is YYDKDF (reference sequence).

This chain connects TRBV5-1 to TRBJ2-7; TCRdb's D call of TRBD1 is untestable without DNA. Germline V gene sequence: CDR1 SGHRS, CDR2 YFSETQ. The CDR3 is 16 residues long. CDR3 loop: CASESYPDRGTYEQYF.

The rearrangement links TRBV27 to TRBJ2-5; lacking DNA, the TRBD1 call made by TCRdb goes unchecked. The CDR3 consists of 16 residues. CDR1 MNHEY and CDR2 SMNVEV come from the germline V gene (reference sequence). The chain's CDR3 is CASSTSGLGVQETQYF.

The CDR3 spells CASSLGLAGEVEARF. The rearrangement joins TRBV28 to TRBJ2-3; the D call from TCRdb, TRBD2, cannot be confirmed without DNA. CDR1 is MDHEN and CDR2 is SYDVKM in the germline V gene. CDR3 length: 15 amino acids.

The V and J genes are TRBV10-1 and TRBJ2-3; lacking DNA, the TRBD2 call made by TCRdb goes unchecked. The CDR3 spans 16 residues. Per germline, CDR1 WNHNN and CDR2 SYGVQD (reference sequence). CDR3: CASSNGLAGVTDTQYF.

The V gene is TRBV11-3, the J gene TRBJ2-1; TCRdb names TRBD1, which stays unverified in the absence of DNA. The CDR3 spans 14 residues. Germline V CDR1 and CDR2: SGHNT, YENEEA. The CDR3 sequence: CASSIRQGYNEQFF.

The chain joins TRBV7-6 to TRBJ1-2. CDR3 size: 13 residues. Germline CDR1 reads SGHVS; CDR2 reads FNYEAQ. The CDR3: CASSRHKNYGYTF.